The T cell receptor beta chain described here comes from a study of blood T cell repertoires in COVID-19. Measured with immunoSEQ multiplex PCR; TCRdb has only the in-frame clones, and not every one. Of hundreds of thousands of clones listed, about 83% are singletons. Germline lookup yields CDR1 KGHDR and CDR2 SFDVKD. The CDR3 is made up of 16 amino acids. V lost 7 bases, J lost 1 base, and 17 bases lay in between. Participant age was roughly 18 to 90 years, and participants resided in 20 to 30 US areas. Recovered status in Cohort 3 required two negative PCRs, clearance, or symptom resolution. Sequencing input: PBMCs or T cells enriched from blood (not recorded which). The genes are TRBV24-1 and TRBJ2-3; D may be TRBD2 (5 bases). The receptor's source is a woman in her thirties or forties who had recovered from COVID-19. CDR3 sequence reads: CATSDARGMGTDTQYF. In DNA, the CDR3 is TGTGCCACCAGCGACGCTCGGGGAATGGGCACAGATACGCAGTATTTT.